The 8 T cell receptor beta chains listed next were all sequenced from one sample in a study of Graves' ophthalmopathy and Graves' hyperthyroidism (dated 2018 in TCRdb). Sequenced using an Illumina HiSeq 2000. TCR beta CDR3 regions were amplified from RNA transcripts for repertoire sequencing. A first-round RT-PCR used HTBI primers with the Qiagen OneStep RT-PCR kit, followed by a second-round multiplex PCR, size selection and purification. Using fastp trimming at Q25 and MiXCR clonotype assembly, TCRdb reanalyzed the public sequencing data and kept in-frame beta chains. For every CDR3 protein sequence, its rows merge into one entry that carries the most common genes and DNA. This sample comprises approximately 210,000 distinct CDR3 sequences, roughly 21% of them detected only once. Together, the top ten hold approximately 40% of the sample. Sequenced: peripheral blood. These TCRs come from a woman between 45 and 65 years old with Graves' ophthalmopathy. Donor details come from another sample of the same person, matched by shared clones.

This clonotype occurred many times. The chain links TRBV6-5 to TRBJ2-2, with D possibly matching TRBD2 (6 bases). Germline V CDR1 and CDR2: MNHEY, SVGAGI. The CDR3 loop spans 16 amino acids. The V end was cut by 2 bases, the J end by 1 base, with 11 bases between. The CDR3 DNA is TGTGCCAGCAGTTACGTCAGTAGCGGGAACACCGGGGAGCTGTTTTTT. It is translated as CASSYVSSGNTGELFF.

This clonotype was counted ten times or more. The chain has TRBV20-1 and TRBJ2-5; 7 bases agree with TRBD2. CDR1 and CDR2 (germline): DFQATT, SNEGSKA (reference sequence). Unmatched junction bases numbered 7, after V lost 1 base and J lost 8 bases. The CDR3 is made up of 13 amino acids. The CDR3: CSARGGGKGTQYF. DNA for the CDR3: TGCAGTGCTAGAGGGGGGGGTAAGGGCACCCAGTACTTC.

This clonotype was counted many times. The rearrangement uses TRBV28 and TRBJ1-2; no clear D. V lost 3 bases to trimming and J lost 1 base, with 12 bases between them. Looked up from germline, CDR1 is MDHEN and CDR2 is SYDVKM. This CDR3 is built from 15 residues. The CDR3 loop is CASSFRASYNYGYTF. The CDR3 DNA reads as TGTGCCAGCAGTTTTCGGGCTTCATATAACTATGGCTACACCTTC.

This clonotype has ten or more counts. The rearrangement uses TRBV30 and TRBJ2-7, with 9 bases that match TRBD1. V trimming: 0 bases; J trimming: 3 bases; junction bases outside the gene matches: 3. This CDR3 has 14 residues. Germline CDR1 is GTSNPN and CDR2 is SVGIG (reference sequence). CDR3: CAWSVPGQGYEQYF. The CDR3 nucleotides are TGTGCCTGGAGTGTACCGGGACAGGGCTACGAGCAGTACTTC.

J is TRBJ1-3 and V is TRBV28; weak D call: TRBD1 (5 bases). CDR1 is MDHEN, CDR2 SYDVKM, per germline. This CDR3 spans 17 amino acids. Trimming took 2 bases from V and 2 from J, leaving 16 bases between them. As DNA, the CDR3 is TGTGCCAGCAGTTTAACAGTGTTAACGGGGGCTGGAAACACCATATATTTT. It specifies CASSLTVLTGAGNTIYF.

This rearrangement joins TRBV2 to TRBJ2-5, with D perhaps matching TRBD2 (6 bases). The CDR3 consists of 15 residues. Trimming left V 1 base short and J 1 base short, with 10 bases between. Per germline, CDR1 SNHLY and CDR2 FYNNEI. CDR3 protein: CASSEVLGGQETQYF. Here the CDR3 DNA reads TGTGCCAGCAGTGAAGTCCTGGGGGGCCAAGAGACCCAGTACTTC.

The V gene is TRBV9, the J gene TRBJ1-3; D is undetermined. CDR1 is SGDLS and CDR2 is YYNGEE in the germline V gene. The CDR3 sequence is 14 residues long. Trimming took off 0 bases at V and 4 bases at J, with 8 bases between the two ends. CDR3 sequence: CASSVGRRGNTIYF. CDR3 nucleotide sequence: TGTGCCAGCAGCGTAGGGAGGAGAGGAAACACCATATATTTT.

This clonotype was recorded many times. The chain combines TRBV27 with TRBJ2-1; D uncertain. Germline-derived CDR1 and CDR2 are MNHEY and SMNVEV (reference sequence). This CDR3 spans 15 amino acids. V lost 2 bases to trimming and J lost 0 bases, with 8 bases between them. CDR3 residues: CASSLKPRSYNEQFF. The CDR3 DNA reads TGTGCCAGCAGTTTAAAGCCCCGCTCCTACAATGAGCAGTTCTTC.